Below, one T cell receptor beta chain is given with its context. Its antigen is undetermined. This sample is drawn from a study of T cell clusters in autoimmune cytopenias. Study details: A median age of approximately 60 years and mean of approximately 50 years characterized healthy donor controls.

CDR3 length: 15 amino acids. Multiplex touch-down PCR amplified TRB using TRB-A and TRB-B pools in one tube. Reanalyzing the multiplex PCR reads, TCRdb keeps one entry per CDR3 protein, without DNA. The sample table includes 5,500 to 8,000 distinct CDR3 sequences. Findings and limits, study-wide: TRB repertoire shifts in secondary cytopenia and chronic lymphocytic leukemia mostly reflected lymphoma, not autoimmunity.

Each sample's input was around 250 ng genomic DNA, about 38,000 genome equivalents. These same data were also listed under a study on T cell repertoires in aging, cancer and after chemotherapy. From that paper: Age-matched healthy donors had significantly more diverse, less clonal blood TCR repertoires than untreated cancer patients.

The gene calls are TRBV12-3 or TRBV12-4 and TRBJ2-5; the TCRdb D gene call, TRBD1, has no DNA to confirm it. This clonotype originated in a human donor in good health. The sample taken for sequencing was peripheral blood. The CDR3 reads CASSRRGGAYETQYF.